The T cell receptor (beta chain) described here comes from a study of shared clonotypes between healthy human individuals. Study outcomes and limitations: Generation probabilities were higher for clonotypes shared across all four sorted-subset donors than for unshared ones. A handful of donors showed sharing of approximately 5% of naive CD4 clonotypes.

For this clone: Its target is not known.

Caucasian adults residing in Nashville, Tennessee made up all the donors. A CD45RA-negative memory subset and a CD45RA+ naive subset were separated from the CD4+ cells. Profiling relied on immunoSEQ multiplex PCR, and the TCRdb table lists in-frame clones only, not all of them. The sample carries more than 500,000 clones, more than 95% recorded once. The J segment lost 2 bases and the V segment lost 4 bases, leaving 4 bases of the junction unmatched. This CDR3 has 15 residues. The germline V gene has CDR1 SGHAT and CDR2 FQDESV (reference sequence). Sequences were obtained from naive CD4+ T cells sorted from blood. The subset: CD45RA+ positively selected. The clonotype originates from a young woman in good health. This chain uses TRBV11-1 with TRBJ2-7; 11 bases are a match to TRBD2. CDR3 sequence: CASSWGLADTYEQYF. In nucleotides, the CDR3 is TGTGCCAGCAGCTGGGGACTAGCGGACACCTACGAGCAGTACTTC.